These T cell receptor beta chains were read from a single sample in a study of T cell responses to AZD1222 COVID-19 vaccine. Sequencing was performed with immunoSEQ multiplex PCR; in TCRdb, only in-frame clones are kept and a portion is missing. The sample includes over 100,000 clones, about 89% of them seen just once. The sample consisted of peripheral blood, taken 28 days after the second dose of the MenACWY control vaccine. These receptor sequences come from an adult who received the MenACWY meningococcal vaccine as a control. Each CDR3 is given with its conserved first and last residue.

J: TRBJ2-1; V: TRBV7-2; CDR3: CASSLHRDSSYNEQFF
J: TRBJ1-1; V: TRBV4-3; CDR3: CASSQAGDTEAFF
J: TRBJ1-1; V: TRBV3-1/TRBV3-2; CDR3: CASSQVNRNTEAFF
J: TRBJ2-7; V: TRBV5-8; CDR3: CASSLRGQGYNEQYF
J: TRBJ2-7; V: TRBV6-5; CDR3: CASRDRPAREQYF
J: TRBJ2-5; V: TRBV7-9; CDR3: CASSANRGQETQYF
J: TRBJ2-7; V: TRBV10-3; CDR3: CATRDGSYEQYF
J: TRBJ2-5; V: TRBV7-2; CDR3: CASSLAGGETQYF
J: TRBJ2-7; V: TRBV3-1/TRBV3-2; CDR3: CASSQELIAGAQYF
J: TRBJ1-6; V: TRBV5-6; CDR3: CASSPRPTIYNSPLHF
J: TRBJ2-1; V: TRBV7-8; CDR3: CASSFLLAGGNEQFF
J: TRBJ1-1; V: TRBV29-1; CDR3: CSVTLPGRTMNTEAFF
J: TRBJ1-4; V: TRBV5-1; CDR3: CASSLVPQGAGGTNEKLFF
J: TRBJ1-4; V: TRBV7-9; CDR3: CASSLNPFGELFF
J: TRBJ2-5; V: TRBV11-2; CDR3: CASSARRGGSQETQYF
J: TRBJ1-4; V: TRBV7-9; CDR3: CASTPVGASEKLFF
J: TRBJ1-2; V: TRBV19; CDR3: CASSIDSNYGYTF
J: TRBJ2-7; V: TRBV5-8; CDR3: CASSLGTFLKQYF
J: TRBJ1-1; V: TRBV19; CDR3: CASRTGWPSEAFF
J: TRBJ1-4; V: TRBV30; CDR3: CAWLNGSLEKLFF
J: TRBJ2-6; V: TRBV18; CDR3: CASSRHTGQSGANVLTF
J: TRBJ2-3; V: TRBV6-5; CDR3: CASRLTGNTDTQYF
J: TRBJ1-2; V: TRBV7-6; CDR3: CASSLGNRGADYGYTF
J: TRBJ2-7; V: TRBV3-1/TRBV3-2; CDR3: CASSHQGKGVYEQYF
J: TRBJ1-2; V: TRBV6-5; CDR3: CASTPGGSSNYGYTF
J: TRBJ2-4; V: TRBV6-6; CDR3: CASSIRTGGNIQYF
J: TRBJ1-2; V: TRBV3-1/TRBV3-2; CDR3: CASSHPIDGPMGGYTF
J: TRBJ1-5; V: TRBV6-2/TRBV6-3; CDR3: CASSFTGQNQPQHF
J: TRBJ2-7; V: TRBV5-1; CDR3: CASSLEPDRGEVFSYEQYF